The 5 T cell receptor beta chains below all came from one sample that was sequenced in a study of sequential checkpoint blockade in melanoma. This sample's treatment: randomized to nivolumab then ipilimumab (arm A) or the reverse (arm B). Produced via immunoSEQ multiplex PCR; TCRdb's table is partial and in-frame only. Counted here are roughly 3,800 clones, approximately 56% occurring once; the ten biggest clones make up less than 80%. The sample consisted of CD8+ T cells sorted from blood (inferred from file names), taken from a patient given nivolumab and ipilimumab in sequence. These receptors originate from a human donor with melanoma.

This clone turned up a few times. The chain uses TRBV15 and TRBJ2-5; TRBD2 agrees at 9 bases. Germline loops: CDR1 LNHNV, CDR2 YYDKDF (reference sequence). CDR3 length: 14 residues. V shed 3 bases, J shed 5 bases, and the junction held 4 bases outside the gene matches. CDR3 sequence (DNA): TGTGCCACCAGCAGGGAGCGGGAGGTGGAGACCCAGTACTTC. It codes for CATSREREVETQYF. The full variable domain, completed using reference TRBV15 and TRBJ2-5, is DAMVIQNPRYQVTQFGKPVTLSCSQTLNHNVMYWYQQKSSQAPKLLFHYYDKDFNNEADTPDNFQSRRPNTSFCFLDIRSPGLGDTAMYLCATSREREVETQYFGPGTRLLVL.

This clone was recorded a few times. With a far larger clone one base away, a read error is the likely cause. The rearrangement links TRBV11-2 to TRBJ1-2, with 8 bases fitting TRBD1. Per the germline V gene, CDR1 is SGHAT and CDR2 is FQNNGV. This CDR3 has 13 amino acids. The CDR3 nucleotides read TGCGCCAGCAGCTTGGCAGGGGGCTGGGGCTACACCTTC. Amino acid sequence: CASSLAGGWGYTF. The whole variable domain, filled in from reference TRBV11-2 and TRBJ1-2, reads EAGVAQSPRYKIIEKRQSVAFWCNPISGHATLYWYQQILGQGPKLLIQFQNNGVVDDSQLPKDRFSAERLKGVDSTLKIQPAKLEDSAVYLCASSLAGGWGYTFGSGTRLTVV.

This clone was counted a few times. V is TRBV27 and J is TRBJ1-2; 8 nucleotides line up with TRBD1. CDR3 length equals 14 residues. With V trimmed by 5 bases and J by 4 bases, 6 bases remained unmatched. Germline CDR1 is MNHEY and CDR2 is SMNVEV (reference sequence). The CDR3 bases are TGTGCCAGCAGTACCGGACAGGGACTCTATGGCTACACCTTC. Translated, it gives CASSTGQGLYGYTF.

By share, this clone ranks as medium-sized. V and J are TRBV2 and TRBJ2-7; a possible D gene is TRBD1 (6 bases). Germline V lookup: CDR1 SNHLY, CDR2 FYNNEI. Trimming removed 6 bases from V and 6 bases from J, with 21 bases in between. The CDR3 has 15 amino acids. CDR3 sequence (DNA): TGTGCCAGCAGCTACCCCGGACAGTCCGGAGGCGAGCAGTACTTC. It specifies CASSYPGQSGGEQYF.

This chain links TRBV7-9 with TRBJ2-5; 15 bases align to TRBD2. The end of the DNA is better explained by TRBJ2-7, so the J call may be wrong. CDR3 length equals 15 residues. The germline V gene encodes CDR1 SEHNR and CDR2 FQNEAQ (reference sequence). The CDR3 here is CASSPGLAGGYEQYF. The CDR3 DNA reads as TGTGCCAGCAGCCCGGGACTAGCGGGAGGCTACGAGCAGTACTTC.